A selection of T cell receptor beta chains follows, all from one sample in a study of CD8 T cells in ankylosing spondylitis. One entry per CDR3 protein, called by TCRdb with MiXCR from the 5' RACE reads. The data contain some 240,000 distinct CDR3 sequences, approximately 7.3% of them singletons. The sample taken for sequencing was blood, either unsorted or a sorted T cell fraction (not recorded which). The origin of the receptors is a male donor with ankylosing spondylitis. Each CDR3 is given with its conserved first and last residue. The D gene is left open where the match is weak. Expanded clones get a size class; other rows say once, few or many, or leave the size out.

clone_size j_call d_call v_call cdr3_nt cdr3_aa
- TRBJ2-2 TRBD2 TRBV3-1 TGTGCCAGCAGCCAAGATCCGGTAGCGGGAGTGGCCGGCACCGGGGAGCTGTTTTTT CASSQDPVAGVAGTGELFF
- TRBJ1-6 - TRBV6-4 TGTGCCAGCAGTGACTCGAAGGGATTCAGCCCGTATAATTCACCCCTCCACTTT CASSDSKGFSPYNSPLHF
few TRBJ2-3 - TRBV5-1 TGCGCCAGCAGCTTGGTTTATACGAGCACAGATACGCAGTATTTT CASSLVYTSTDTQYF
- TRBJ2-7 TRBD2 TRBV20-1 TGCAGTGCTCTTCCGCTGCCCCAGAAGCCGGGACTAGCGGGACTCGAGCAGTACTTC CSALPLPQKPGLAGLEQYF
many TRBJ2-3 - TRBV7-9 TGTGCCAGCAGCCTGCTGACAGGCCCCACAGATACGCAGTATTTT CASSLLTGPTDTQYF
many TRBJ2-5 - TRBV10-3 TGTGCCATACGGACAGACCAAGAGACCCAGTACTTC CAIRTDQETQYF
many TRBJ2-2 TRBD1 TRBV12-3/TRBV12-4 TGTGCCAGCAGGCCAGCATCCCCGGGACAGGGGCCTACGAACACCGGGGAGCTGTTTTTT CASRPASPGQGPTNTGELFF
many TRBJ1-2 TRBD1 TRBV28 TGTGCCAGCAGTTTATCGACAGGGAGGAACTATGGCTACACCTTC CASSLSTGRNYGYTF
few TRBJ2-1 - TRBV28 TGTGCCAGCAGTTTCCAGGAATCCTACCGGAATGAGCAGTTCTTC CASSFQESYRNEQFF
few TRBJ1-2 - TRBV4-3 TGCGCCAGCAGCCAAGTTGACGCTAACTATGGCTACACCTTC CASSQVDANYGYTF
- TRBJ1-2 - TRBV12-3/TRBV12-4 TGTGCCAGCAGCTTAAGAAATATGGTGGAGGGGGGCTACACCTTC CASSLRNMVEGGYTF
many TRBJ2-2 - TRBV4-1 TGCGCCAGCAGCCAAGAAACAGGGTGGGCCGGGGAGCTGTTTTTT CASSQETGWAGELFF
- TRBJ2-7 TRBD1 TRBV9 TGTGCCAGCAGCGTCGCAGGACAGGGTACCTACGAGCAGTACTTC CASSVAGQGTYEQYF
- TRBJ1-5 - TRBV19 TGTGCCAGTAGTATGTGGGCTGGCAATCAGCCCCAGCATTTT CASSMWAGNQPQHF
few TRBJ2-7 - TRBV14 TGTGCCAGCAGGGGGAAGGGAGCCTACGAGCAGTACTTC CASRGKGAYEQYF
many TRBJ2-7 TRBD1 TRBV19 TGTGCCAGTAGTATAGTTCCAGGGGGCAACGAGCAGTACTTC CASSIVPGGNEQYF
few TRBJ2-2 TRBD2 TRBV15 TGTGCCACCAGCAGAGATCGGATTCTAGCGGGCCTCACCGGGGAGCTGTTTTTT CATSRDRILAGLTGELFF
- TRBJ2-2 - TRBV9 TGTGCCAGCAGCAGGGACATAGCGAACACCGGGGAGCTGTTTTTT CASSRDIANTGELFF
many TRBJ2-1 TRBD1 TRBV10-3 TGTGCCATCAGTGTGATCGACAGGGTCCCCTACAATGAGCAGTTCTTC CAISVIDRVPYNEQFF
many TRBJ1-1 - TRBV6-2/TRBV6-3 TGTGCCAGTCACAGCCTCAGGAACACTGAAGCTTTCTTT CASHSLRNTEAFF
many TRBJ1-5 - TRBV5-1 TGCGCCAGCAGCTTGAGTGCGGGGGGTTACAATCAGCCCCAGCATTTT CASSLSAGGYNQPQHF
- TRBJ2-1 TRBD1 TRBV7-9 TGTGCCAGCAGCGAGGGACAGGGGATATACAATGAGCAGTTCTTC CASSEGQGIYNEQFF
many TRBJ1-2 - TRBV5-1 TGCGCCAGCAGCTTGGAGTTTAGCCATCCTAACTATGGCTACACCTTC CASSLEFSHPNYGYTF
few TRBJ2-1 - TRBV29-1 TGCAGCGTTGTAACGGGGAATTACAATGAGCAGTTCTTC CSVVTGNYNEQFF
many TRBJ1-3 - TRBV6-1 TGTGCCAGCAGTGAAGGGGGAGGAATCTCTGGAAACACCATATATTTT CASSEGGGISGNTIYF
many TRBJ1-5 TRBD1 TRBV6-5 TGTGCCAGCAGTTTTAGTAGGCAGGGGGATCAGCCCCAGCATTTT CASSFSRQGDQPQHF
many TRBJ2-1 - TRBV12-3/TRBV12-4 TGTGCCAGCAGTGACGGTTGGGGGTACAATGAGCAGTTCTTC CASSDGWGYNEQFF
many TRBJ2-7 TRBD2 TRBV30 TGTGCCTGGACCTTCGGAGCGGGAGCGAGTGAGCAGTACTTC CAWTFGAGASEQYF
- TRBJ2-1 TRBD2 TRBV2 TGTGCCAGCACGGGTGGGACTAGCGGTTCCCCTCCCTACAATGAGCAGTTCTTC CASTGGTSGSPPYNEQFF
many TRBJ2-1 - TRBV7-6 TGTGCCAGCAGCTTAGACTTCACGGGCAATGAGCAGTTCTTC CASSLDFTGNEQFF
- TRBJ2-7 TRBD1 TRBV7-7 TGTGCTAGCAGTTTCGCAGGGGGTGAGCAGTACTTC CASSFAGGEQYF
many TRBJ2-1 - TRBV20-1 TGCAGTGCTAGAGATCCCCAGCGGAGCTCCTACAATGAGCAGTTCTTC CSARDPQRSSYNEQFF
- TRBJ2-1 - TRBV7-2 TGTGCCAGCAGCTTTCACTCTTCCTACAATGAGCAGTTCTTC CASSFHSSYNEQFF
- TRBJ2-5 - TRBV29-1 TGCAGCGTTGGTGGAAGGGGGGAGACCCAGTACTTC CSVGGRGETQYF
many TRBJ2-7 - TRBV7-9 TGTGCCAGCAGCTTAGGAGACTTATACGAGCAGTACTTC CASSLGDLYEQYF
- TRBJ2-7 - TRBV20-1 TGCAGTGCTAGGATGCTCTACAGGGCCTACGAGCAGTACTTC CSARMLYRAYEQYF
- TRBJ1-2 TRBD1 TRBV9 TGTGCCAGCAGCGGCTTCGGGGACAGGGTGGTGCTAAACTATGGCTACACCTTC CASSGFGDRVVLNYGYTF
many TRBJ2-3 - TRBV7-6 TGTGCCAGCAGCTTATCAGGGAGGGATACGCAGTATTTT CASSLSGRDTQYF
many TRBJ1-2 - TRBV5-1 TGCGCCAGCAGCCTGCCAGCTAACTATGGCTACACCTTC CASSLPANYGYTF
- TRBJ2-1 - TRBV19 TGTGCCAGTAACGGGGAGCGCAATGAGCAGTTCTTC CASNGERNEQFF
- TRBJ2-4 - TRBV9 TGTGCCAGCAGCGCGAGCAGCATACGAACCTTGGGGCCCAAAAACATTCAGTACTTC CASSASSIRTLGPKNIQYF
- TRBJ2-7 TRBD2 TRBV30 TGTGCCTGGGGGACTAGCGGCTCCTACGAGCAGTACTTC CAWGTSGSYEQYF
many TRBJ2-1 - TRBV20-1 TGCAGTGCTTCCGTAAGAGGGAATGAGCAGTTCTTC CSASVRGNEQFF
many TRBJ1-6 - TRBV5-6 TGTGCCAGCAGCTGGGTGGCGGAGAATTCACCCCTCCACTTT CASSWVAENSPLHF
- TRBJ2-5 - TRBV10-3 TGTGCCATCAGTGAGGAAAACAGGGACGAGACCCAGTACTTC CAISEENRDETQYF
many TRBJ2-7 TRBD2 TRBV7-2 TGTGCCAGCAGCTTAGCCGCTCGGGGGGGACTGAGGGAGCAGTACTTC CASSLAARGGLREQYF
many TRBJ2-1 TRBD2 TRBV27 TGTGCCAGCAGTTTACCCGGTGTTAGCGGGAGACCCCGTGAGCAGTTCTTC CASSLPGVSGRPREQFF
- TRBJ2-7 - TRBV4-3 TGCGCCAGCAGCCAAGCGTGGACGGGGATTTGGGAGCAGTACTTC CASSQAWTGIWEQYF
few TRBJ2-5 - TRBV11-2 TGTGCCAGCAGCTTAGGGTTGTACCAAGAGACCCAGTACTTC CASSLGLYQETQYF
many TRBJ2-5 - TRBV12-3/TRBV12-4 TGTGCCAGCGCGTACCTAGTGGGTGAAAAAGAGACCCAGTACTTC CASAYLVGEKETQYF
many TRBJ2-2 - TRBV27 TGTGCCAGCAGTTTAGGAGTAAGCCCCTCGACCACCGGGGAGCTGTTTTTT CASSLGVSPSTTGELFF
few TRBJ2-1 - TRBV3-1 TGTGCCAGCAGCCACCCCGGCACCTACTCCTACAATGAGCAGTTCTTC CASSHPGTYSYNEQFF
- TRBJ2-6 - TRBV6-5 TGTGCCAGCAGTTATTTCAGTGGCGGGGCCAACGTCCTGACTTTC CASSYFSGGANVLTF
many TRBJ2-7 - TRBV5-1 TGCGCCAGCAGCTTGGAGGCCAGGGCCGCCTACGAGCAGTACTTC CASSLEARAAYEQYF
- TRBJ2-7 - TRBV4-1 TGCGCCAGCAGCCAAGTGGACTTAAGCTCCTACGAGCAGTACTTC CASSQVDLSSYEQYF